This passage covers 8 T cell receptor beta chains from one sample sequenced in a study of blood T cells in healthy people across ages. Sample-barcoded 5' priming and a J-beta primer mix drove a second PCR of 7 to 11 cycles. One entry per CDR3 protein, called by TCRdb with MiXCR from the 5' RACE reads. The sample records 1.5 million to 2 million distinct CDR3 sequences, roughly 27% being singletons. The source material was blood. The receptors were gathered from a woman aged 25 to 39 in good health.

This clonotype was detected a few times. The chain has TRBV20-1 and TRBJ2-7; D unresolved. CDR3 length: 11 amino acids. V shed 5 bases and J shed 7 bases, with 12 bases lying between them. Germline values: CDR1 DFQATT, CDR2 SNEGSKA (reference sequence). CDR3 sequence reads: CSALDGLEQYF. The CDR3 nucleotides are TGCAGTGCTTTGGACGGTTTGGAGCAGTACTTC.

For this clonotype: Mismatch with germline at one junction end may stem from a read error. This chain joins TRBV7-9 and TRBJ1-2; 8 bases match TRBD1. Looked up from germline, CDR1 is SEHNR and CDR2 is FQNEAQ (reference sequence). The CDR3 totals 14 residues. The CDR3 sequence is CAGSLFQGAHGYTF. In DNA, the CDR3 is TGTGCCGGCAGCTTATTCCAGGGGGCGCATGGCTACACCTTC.

The CDR3, as DNA: TGTGCCACGATTAGCGGGAGAGTTGCCCACAATGAGCAGTTCTTC. Translating gives CATISGRVAHNEQFF. The chain is built from TRBV2 and TRBJ2-1, with 9 nucleotides matching TRBD2. Per the germline V gene, CDR1 is SNHLY and CDR2 is FYNNEI. The CDR3 contains 15 residues. V shed 10 bases, J shed 5 bases, and the junction held 12 bases outside the gene matches.

The chain links TRBV5-4 to TRBJ1-2; perhaps TRBD1 as D (6 bases). CDR1 SGHNT and CDR2 YYREEE come from the germline V gene (reference sequence). The CDR3 runs to 14 residues. V shed 5 bases and J shed 8 bases, with 19 bases lying between them. Here the CDR3 DNA reads TGTGCCAGCAGTGTTCGTGGGGGGCGCAGGGGCTACACCTTC. Protein product: CASSVRGGRRGYTF.

V and J are TRBV3-1 and TRBJ2-1; TRBD1 matches at 9 bases. After removal of 5 bases from V and 7 bases from J, the junction contained 9 bases not matched to a gene. CDR3 length equals 15 residues. Germline V lookup: CDR1 LGHDT, CDR2 YNNKEL (reference sequence). The CDR3 region is CASSYDRGYLNEQFF. The CDR3 nucleotides read TGTGCCAGCAGCTACGACAGGGGGTATCTAAATGAGCAGTTCTTC.

The CDR3 DNA is TGTGCCAGCAGTTTTAGACCGATAGGGGTCGAGGAGACCCAGTACTTC. Translated: CASSFRPIGVEETQYF. This chain connects TRBV12-3 or TRBV12-4 to TRBJ2-7; TRBD1 is a possible D gene (5 bases). TRBJ2-5 matches the DNA end more closely, so the J call is doubtful. The CDR3 sequence is 16 residues long.

In this sample, this clonotype turned up many times. The gene calls are TRBV6-5 and TRBJ2-7; 8 bases agree with TRBD1. The CDR3 is 16 amino acids. Germline-derived CDR1 and CDR2 are MNHEY and SVGAGI. V was pared by 3 bases and J by 3 bases, with 10 bases of the junction left unmatched. CDR3 sequence reads: CASSYSGQGPIYEQYF. CDR3 coding DNA: TGTGCCAGCAGTTATTCAGGACAGGGACCTATCTACGAGCAGTACTTC.

A few counts support this clonotype. The chain employs TRBV5-6 and TRBJ2-7; D uncertain. The CDR3 extends over 12 amino acids. Deletions cut 1 base from V and 2 bases from J, with 4 bases between. Germline V gene sequence: CDR1 SGHDT, CDR2 YYEEEE. In DNA, the CDR3 is TGTGCCAGCAGCTTGTTCACCTACGAGCAGTACTTC. Translation: CASSLFTYEQYF.